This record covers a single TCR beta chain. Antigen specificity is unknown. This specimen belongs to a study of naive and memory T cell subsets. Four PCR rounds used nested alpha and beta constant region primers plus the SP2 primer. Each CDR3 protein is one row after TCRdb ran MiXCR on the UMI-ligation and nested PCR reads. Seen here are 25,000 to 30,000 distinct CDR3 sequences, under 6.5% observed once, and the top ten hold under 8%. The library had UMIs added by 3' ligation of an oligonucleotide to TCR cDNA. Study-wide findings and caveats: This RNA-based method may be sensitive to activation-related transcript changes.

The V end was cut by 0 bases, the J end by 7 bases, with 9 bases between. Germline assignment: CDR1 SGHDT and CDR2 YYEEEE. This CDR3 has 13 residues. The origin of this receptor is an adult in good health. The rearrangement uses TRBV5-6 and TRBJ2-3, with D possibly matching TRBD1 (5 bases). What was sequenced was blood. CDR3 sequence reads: CASSLETENTQYF. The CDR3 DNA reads TGTGCCAGCAGCTTGGAGACAGAAAATACGCAGTATTTT.